The next 23 T cell receptor beta chains were all read from a single sample in a study of shared clonotypes between healthy human individuals. Sequenced by immunoSEQ multiplex PCR; TCRdb stores in-frame clones only, minus some. This table holds approximately 440,000 clones, roughly three quarters found once. Sequenced: PBMCs. These receptors were collected from a woman aged 40 to 50 in good health. Some clones in this sample may be carry-over from other donors' samples.

For this clone: The sample carries other DNA sequences with the same CDR3. This chain links TRBV18 with TRBJ2-3; the D is unclear. V gave up 3 bases and J gave up 0 bases, with 7 bases separating them. The length of the CDR3 is 14 residues. Germline V CDR1 and CDR2: KGHSH, LQKENI. The CDR3 sequence: CASSPLDSTDTQYF. The DNA of the CDR3 is TGTGCCAGCTCACCGCTGGACAGCACAGATACGCAGTATTTT.

This clone was counted once. The V gene is TRBV18, the J gene TRBJ2-7; 7 bases match TRBD1. The ends lost 3 bases at V and 0 bases at J; junction bases unmatched: 11. This CDR3 comprises 17 residues. The V gene's germline CDR1 is KGHSH and CDR2 LQKENI. The CDR3 protein is CASSPDLPGGSSYEQYF. The CDR3, as DNA: TGTGCCAGCTCACCGGATTTACCAGGGGGTAGCTCCTACGAGCAGTACTTC.

This chain connects TRBV6-5 to TRBJ2-7; possible D gene TRBD2, 6 bases. Per germline, CDR1 MNHEY and CDR2 SVGAGI. Trimming removed 4 bases at V and 1 base at J, with 17 bases between. This CDR3 spans 16 amino acids. CDR3 region: CASSSTRASFSYEQYF. Here the CDR3 DNA reads TGTGCCAGCAGTTCGACTAGGGCCTCATTTTCCTACGAGCAGTACTTC.

This clone was counted many times. The chain carries TRBV5-4 and TRBJ2-7; 8 positions match TRBD1. The CDR3 length is 17 residues. The junction had 10 bases not matched to a gene; V was cut back by 1 base and J by 1 base. From germline, CDR1 is SGHNT and CDR2 YYREEE (reference sequence). The CDR3 sequence is CASSLKVSQGASYEQYF. DNA for the CDR3: TGTGCCAGCAGCTTGAAGGTTAGCCAGGGGGCTTCCTACGAGCAGTACTTC.

This chain links TRBV30 with TRBJ2-3; 11 bases are a match to TRBD2. CDR3 length: 17 amino acids. J lost 2 bases, V lost 2 bases, and 9 bases had no gene match. CDR1 GTSNPN and CDR2 SVGIG come from the germline V gene (reference sequence). DNA of the CDR3: TGTGCCTGGAGTACCGGAGGGACTAGCGGATTCACAGATACGCAGTATTTT. It is translated as CAWSTGGTSGFTDTQYF.

V and J are TRBV30 and TRBJ1-1, with 11 bases that match TRBD1. Germline V lookup: CDR1 GTSNPN, CDR2 SVGIG (reference sequence). This CDR3 has 14 amino acids. V gave up 8 bases and J gave up 4 bases; unmatched junction bases: 9. Here the CDR3 DNA reads TGTGCCGGGGGGACAGGGGGGTTGGCCACTGAAGCTTTCTTT. Protein: CAGGTGGLATEAFF. Supplemented by reference TRBV30 and TRBJ1-1, the full variable domain reads SQTIHQWPATLVQPVGSPLSLECTVEGTSNPNLYWYRQAAGRGLQLLFYSVGIGQISSEVPQNLSASRPQDRQFILSSKKLLLSDSGFYLCAGGTGGLATEAFFGQGTRLTVV.

The V gene is TRBV4-1, the J gene TRBJ2-5; 8 nucleotides align to TRBD2. The CDR3 consists of 14 residues. From germline, CDR1 is MGHRA and CDR2 YSYEKL. J lost 5 bases, V lost 5 bases, and 7 bases had no gene match. The CDR3 nucleotides are TGCGCCAGCAGCAAGCGGGAGAAGGTGGAGACCCAGTACTTC. It yields the protein CASSKREKVETQYF.

This clone was seen more than once but under ten times. Other DNA sequences in the sample encode the same CDR3. The CDR3 here is CASSLYGNTEAFF. DNA of the CDR3: TGTGCCAGCAGCTTGTACGGGAACACTGAAGCTTTCTTT. The rearrangement joins TRBV7-9 to TRBJ1-1; the D is unclear. Between the trimmed V and J ends, which lost 3 bases and 1 base, there was a span of 6 bases. Per the germline V gene, CDR1 is SEHNR and CDR2 is FQNEAQ (reference sequence). CDR3 length: 13 amino acids.

The sample holds one count of this clone. The V call is TRBV2, the J call TRBJ2-4, with D perhaps matching TRBD1 (5 bases). Germline loops: CDR1 SNHLY, CDR2 FYNNEI. The CDR3 is 14 amino acids. The V and J ends lost 8 bases and 8 bases respectively, with 19 bases between them. CDR3 protein: CASCTYQGTDIQYF. Written as DNA, the CDR3 is TGTGCCAGCTGTACCTATCAGGGAACGGACATTCAGTACTTC.

The chain employs TRBV6-1 and TRBJ1-2; D perhaps matches TRBD1 (6 bases). CDR3 length equals 15 residues. Trimming took 1 base from V and 4 from J, leaving 13 bases between them. Per the germline V gene, CDR1 is MNHNS and CDR2 is SASEGT. The CDR3 region is CASSEGAGALYGYTF. CDR3 in DNA: TGTGCCAGCAGTGAAGGGGCAGGGGCTCTCTATGGCTACACCTTC.

This clone turned up a few times. The CDR3 DNA reads TGTGCCACCGCGGACAGGGGGACCGGGGAGCTGTTTTTT. It translates to CATADRGTGELFF. The chain joins TRBV6-5 to TRBJ2-2; 10 nucleotides match TRBD1. Germline assignment: CDR1 MNHEY and CDR2 SVGAGI. After removal of 10 bases from V and 5 bases from J, the junction contained 4 bases not matched to a gene. This CDR3 region has 13 residues.

V gene TRBV6-1 combines with J gene TRBJ2-1; 8 nucleotides align to TRBD2. Germline CDR1 MNHNS, CDR2 SASEGT. With 1 base clipped from V and 10 bases from J, the junction kept 12 bases outside the gene matches. The CDR3 has 16 residues. The CDR3 loop reads CASSEGGSGNWKEQFF. CDR3 bases: TGTGCCAGCAGTGAAGGGGGTAGCGGGAACTGGAAAGAGCAGTTCTTC.

This rearrangement joins TRBV18 to TRBJ2-7, with 12 bases aligning to TRBD1. CDR1 and CDR2 from the germline V gene are KGHSH and LQKENI. The CDR3 loop spans 16 amino acids. The J segment lost 5 bases and the V segment lost 6 bases, leaving 11 bases of the junction unmatched. CDR3 region: CASSSQGGTGGDEQYF. In nucleotides, the CDR3 is TGTGCCAGCTCTTCCCAGGGGGGGACAGGGGGCGACGAGCAGTACTTC. Variable domain in full (rest from reference TRBV18 and TRBJ2-7): NAGVMQNPRHLVRRRGQEARLRCSPMKGHSHVYWYRQLPEEGLKFMVYLQKENIIDESGMPKERFSAEFPKEGPSILRIQQVVRGDSAAYFCASSSQGGTGGDEQYFGPGTRLTVT.

This clone was observed once. The chain combines TRBV10-3 with TRBJ1-1; 8 bases are a match to TRBD1. Trimming at V came to 4 bases and at J to 3 bases, leaving 4 bases not matched to a gene. Germline V CDR1 and CDR2: ENHRY, SYGVKD. The CDR3 runs to 14 residues. In DNA, the CDR3 is TGTGCCATCAGTGGGACAGGGTGGGACACTGAAGCTTTCTTT. Protein product: CAISGTGWDTEAFF.

The CDR3, as DNA: TGCGCCAGCAGTGAACTAGCGGGGGTTGATGAGCAGTTCTTC. Residues: CASSELAGVDEQFF. This chain joins TRBV10-2 and TRBJ2-1; 11 bases fit TRBD2. V lost 3 bases to trimming and J lost 8 bases; unmatched junction nucleotides: 3. From germline, CDR1 is WSHSY and CDR2 SAAADI. The CDR3 runs to 14 residues.

This clone was counted a few times. This sequence joins TRBV29-1 and TRBJ2-1; possible D gene TRBD2, 6 bases. This CDR3 comprises 9 residues. Germline values: CDR1 SQVTM, CDR2 ANQGSEA. Trimming left V 7 bases short and J 12 bases short, with 10 bases between. The chain's CDR3 is CSAGGGQFF. In DNA, the CDR3 is TGCAGCGCCGGGGGTGGGCAGTTCTTC.

The chain is built from TRBV5-1 and TRBJ2-4; D is perhaps TRBD2 (6 bases). CDR1 and CDR2 from the germline V gene are SGHRS and YFSETQ. The V end was cut by 3 bases, the J end by 6 bases, with 13 bases between. The CDR3 is 14 amino acids. This CDR3 is CASSWGETGNIQYF. CDR3 coding DNA: TGCGCCAGCAGCTGGGGGGAGACGGGAAACATTCAGTACTTC.

As for this clone: A much larger clone lies one base from this, so it may be a read error. The same CDR3 can be traced to other DNA sequences in this sample. This chain connects TRBV30 to TRBJ2-5; 7 positions agree with TRBD2. The CDR3 length is 18 residues. V lost 4 bases, J lost 1 base, and 18 bases stayed unmatched. Germline V gene data show CDR1 as GTSNPN and CDR2 as SVGIG (reference sequence). CDR3 nucleotides: TGTGCCTGGACCCTAGGGCTAGCGGCCCAGGTGGGCCAAGAGACCCAGTACTTC. This gives the protein CAWTLGLAAQVGQETQYF.

The rearrangement links TRBV6-6 to TRBJ1-2; D is unclear. The CDR3 length is 13 residues. The V gene lost 5 bases and the J gene lost 6 bases, with 13 bases spanning the gap. From germline, CDR1 is MNHNY and CDR2 SVGAGI (reference sequence). The CDR3 DNA reads TGTGCCAGCAGTGAGACGGGTTGGGATGGCTACACCTTC. As protein: CASSETGWDGYTF.

The chain combines TRBV11-2 with TRBJ2-5, with 7 bases lining up with TRBD1. Germline-derived CDR1 and CDR2 are SGHAT and FQNNGV. This CDR3 region has 15 residues. V was pared by 5 bases and J by 4 bases, with 10 bases of the junction left unmatched. The CDR3 region has the DNA TGTGCCAGCAGCACCTCGACAGGGCGCCCAGAGACCCAGTACTTC. This translates into CASSTSTGRPETQYF. Together with reference TRBV11-2 and TRBJ2-5, the CDR3 gives the full variable domain: EAGVAQSPRYKIIEKRQSVAFWCNPISGHATLYWYQQILGQGPKLLIQFQNNGVVDDSQLPKDRFSAERLKGVDSTLKIQPAKLEDSAVYLCASSTSTGRPETQYFGPGTRLLVL.

This chain joins TRBV28 and TRBJ2-5; no firm D call. Germline V lookup: CDR1 MDHEN, CDR2 SYDVKM. V lost 2 bases and J lost 5, with 12 bases in between. The CDR3 is 14 residues long. The CDR3 spells CASSLKGNRETQYF. The DNA of the CDR3 is TGTGCCAGCAGTTTAAAGGGAAATCGGGAGACCCAGTACTTC.

A word on this clone: With a far larger clone one base away, a read error is the likely cause. This sample also contains other DNA sequences that code for the same CDR3. The chain uses TRBV30 and TRBJ2-5; D remains unclear. This CDR3 has 16 amino acids. Germline V gene lookup returns CDR1 GTSNPN and CDR2 SVGIG (reference sequence). DNA of the CDR3: TGTGCCTGGAGCCTCGCCCGGGTTAAGTTAGGAGAGACACAGTACTTC. It encodes CAWSLARVKLGETQYF.

The gene calls are TRBV11-3 and TRBJ1-1, with D hard to call. The CDR3 contains 13 residues. Trimming removed 0 bases from V and 3 bases from J, with 5 bases in between. Germline CDR1 reads SGHNT; CDR2 reads YENEEA. The CDR3 here is CASSLDLYTEAFF. In nucleotides, the CDR3 is TGTGCCAGCAGCTTAGATCTCTACACTGAAGCTTTCTTT. The full variable domain, rest sourced from reference TRBV11-3 and TRBJ1-1, is EAGVVQSPRYKIIEKKQPVAFWCNPISGHNTLYWYLQNLGQGPELLIRYENEEAVDDSQLPKDRFSAERLKGVDSTLKIQPAELGDSAVYLCASSLDLYTEAFFGQGTRLTVV.